This T cell receptor (beta chain) was recorded in a study of T cell changes during pregnancy in multiple sclerosis. V was clipped by 0 bases and J by 8 bases, with 13 bases between them. In germline, CDR1 is GTSNPN, CDR2 SVGIG (reference sequence). CDR3 length: 14 residues. Repertoires were generated with immunoSEQ multiplex PCR, while TCRdb's copy carries only in-frame clones and drops some. The sample carries 95,000 to 110,000 clones, 85% to 95% recorded once. The origin of this receptor is a female donor in good health, enrolled as a control in a pregnancy study. This rearrangement joins TRBV30 to TRBJ1-4, with D unresolved. The sample in question was peripheral blood, obtained in the third trimester of pregnancy. The CDR3 spells CAWSVDPVGEKLFF. The CDR3 DNA sequence: TGTGCCTGGAGTGTCGACCCGGTCGGGGAAAAACTGTTTTTT.